The text below deals with one T cell receptor (beta chain). Its antigen remains unidentified. The data were produced by immunoSEQ multiplex PCR, yet TCRdb's version contains in-frame clones alone and is incomplete. The table includes some 1 million clones, about 75% detected once. The V gene's germline CDR1 is SNHLY and CDR2 FYNNEI. V was clipped by 7 bases and J by 1 base; unmatched bases: 6. This CDR3 comprises 15 residues. This sample is part of a study of shared clonotypes between healthy human individuals. Study background: Every donor yielded three CD4 naive, three CD4 memory, two CD8 naive and one CD8 memory plate. Regarding the study as a whole: Blood was the sole source, and tissue repertoires probably differ.

Division of CD4+ cells produced a CD45RA+ naive subset and a CD45RA-negative memory subset. This TCR was recovered from a young man in good health. Material: memory CD4+ T cells sorted from blood. Subset of the sample: CD45RA-negative fraction. The rearrangement links TRBV2 to TRBJ1-1, with 10 nucleotides matching TRBD1. CDR3 nucleotide sequence: TGTGCCAGCATCCTACGACAGGGGGCGAACACTGAAGCTTTCTTT. Residues: CASILRQGANTEAFF.